The 5 T cell receptor beta chains reported below all come from one sample, sequenced in a study of beta chain features in type 1 diabetes. The authors reverse transcribed all of the isolated RNA, so sequencing captured expressed TCRB transcripts. Assay: immunoSEQ multiplex PCR; the TCRdb copy retains only in-frame clones and omits some. The sample has a few hundred thousand clones, about 15% seen once. The specimen was naive CD4+ T cells from blood. The receptor set was obtained from a man between 25 and 39 years old in good health.

This clone was observed a few times. This rearrangement joins TRBV4-1 to TRBJ1-4, with D perhaps TRBD1 (5 bases). Per the germline V gene, CDR1 is MGHRA and CDR2 is YSYEKL. The length of the CDR3 is 15 residues. Trimming cost V 2 bases and J 5 bases, with 12 bases left between them. DNA for the CDR3: TGCGCCAGCAGCCAAAGGGGCAGAGGGAATGAAAAACTGTTTTTT. Its translation: CASSQRGRGNEKLFF.

V usage is TRBV6-1 and J usage is TRBJ2-3; TRBD2 matches at 9 bases. The germline CDR1 and CDR2 sequences are MNHNS and SASEGT. The CDR3 is made up of 16 amino acids. Trimming took 4 bases from V and 1 from J; bases not matched to a gene: 6. The chain's CDR3 is CASSAPSGVGTDTQYF. In DNA form, the CDR3 reads TGTGCCAGCAGTGCACCTAGCGGGGTGGGCACAGATACGCAGTATTTT.

The genes are TRBV7-5 and TRBJ2-4. TRBV7-5 is a known pseudogene. The length of the CDR3 is 14 residues. The CDR3 sequence is CARSRGPRKDIQYF. The CDR3 bases are TGTGCCAGAAGCCGTGGACCCCGGAAGGACATTCAGTACTTC.

The chain combines TRBV5-4 with TRBJ2-3; D gene unclear. V dropped 3 bases and J dropped 5 bases, with 10 bases sitting between them. The germline CDR1 and CDR2 sequences are SGHNT and YYREEE (reference sequence). The CDR3 covers 13 residues. CDR3 residues: CASSSQVKDTQYF. The CDR3 region has the DNA TGTGCCAGCAGCTCCCAGGTTAAAGATACGCAGTATTTT.

The table lists this clone with a few counts. The gene calls are TRBV7-6 and TRBJ2-1, with D possibly being TRBD1 (5 bases). The V and J ends lost 7 bases and 15 bases respectively, with 22 bases between them. CDR3 length: 13 residues. CDR1 SGHVS and CDR2 FNYEAQ come from the germline V gene. The CDR3 sequence: CASTRTLTDVPFF. As DNA, the CDR3 is TGTGCCAGCACCCGGACACTTACGGACGTACCGTTCTTC.